The 2 T cell receptor beta chains listed next were all sequenced from one sample in a study of shared clonotypes between healthy human individuals. Using immunoSEQ multiplex PCR, the repertoire was profiled, and TCRdb retains in-frame clones only, with some absent. The sample has over 2 million clones, roughly 94% seen once; the top ten hold approximately 0.13%. Sequencing was carried out using naive CD4+ T cells sorted from blood. Subset described: CD45RA+ positively selected. These receptors came from a young man in good health.

This chain links TRBV6-6 with TRBJ2-7, with 9 bases identical to TRBD1. V was pared by 5 bases and J by 5 bases, with 7 bases of the junction left unmatched. The CDR3 runs 14 residues. Germline loops: CDR1 MNHNY, CDR2 SVGAGI (reference sequence). DNA for the CDR3: TGTGCCAGCAGTCCGGGACAGGGCATTAACGAGCAGTACTTC. Translation gives CASSPGQGINEQYF.

This chain joins TRBV5-1 and TRBJ2-5; weak D call: TRBD2 (6 bases). The V end lost 4 bases, the J end lost 7 bases, and 23 bases lay between the germline ends. Germline-derived CDR1 and CDR2 are SGHRS and YFSETQ. CDR3 length: 16 amino acids. The CDR3: CASSPGTEGPLRTQYF. In DNA form, the CDR3 reads TGCGCCAGCAGCCCCGGGACTGAGGGGCCCTTGCGGACCCAGTACTTC.